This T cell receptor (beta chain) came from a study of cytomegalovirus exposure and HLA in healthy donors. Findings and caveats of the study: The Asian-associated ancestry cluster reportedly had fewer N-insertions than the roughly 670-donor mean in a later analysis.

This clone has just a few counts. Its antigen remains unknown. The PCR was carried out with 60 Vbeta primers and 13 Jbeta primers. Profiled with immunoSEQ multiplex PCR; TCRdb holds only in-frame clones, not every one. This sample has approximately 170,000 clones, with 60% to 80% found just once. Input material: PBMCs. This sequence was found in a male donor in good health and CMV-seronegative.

The CDR3 protein is CASSSGGGKNIQYF. The CDR3 nucleotides read TGTGCCAGCAGCTCAGGGGGAGGCAAAAACATTCAGTACTTC. The V call is TRBV7-3, the J call TRBJ2-4; a possible D gene is TRBD1 (7 bases). The CDR3 extends over 14 amino acids. Germline CDR1 and CDR2: SGHTA and FQGTGA. Trimming took off 4 bases at V and 3 bases at J, with 10 bases between the two ends.